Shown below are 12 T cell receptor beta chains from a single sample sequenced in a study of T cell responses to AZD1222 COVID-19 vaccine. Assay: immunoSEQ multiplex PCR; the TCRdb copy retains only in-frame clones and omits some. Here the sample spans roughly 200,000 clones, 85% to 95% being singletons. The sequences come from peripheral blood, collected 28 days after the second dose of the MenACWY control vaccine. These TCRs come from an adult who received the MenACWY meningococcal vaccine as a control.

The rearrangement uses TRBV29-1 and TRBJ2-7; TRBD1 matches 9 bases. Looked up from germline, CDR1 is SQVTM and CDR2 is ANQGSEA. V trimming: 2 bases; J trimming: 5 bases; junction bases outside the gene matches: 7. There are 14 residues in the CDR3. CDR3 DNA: TGCAGCGTTGAATTCGGGACAGGGTCCGACGAGCAGTACTTC. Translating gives CSVEFGTGSDEQYF.

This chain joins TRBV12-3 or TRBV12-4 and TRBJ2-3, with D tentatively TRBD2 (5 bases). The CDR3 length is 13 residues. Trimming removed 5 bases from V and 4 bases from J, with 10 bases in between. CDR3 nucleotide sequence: TGTGCCAGCAGTCCTAGGCGGGCAGATACGCAGTATTTT. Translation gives CASSPRRADTQYF.

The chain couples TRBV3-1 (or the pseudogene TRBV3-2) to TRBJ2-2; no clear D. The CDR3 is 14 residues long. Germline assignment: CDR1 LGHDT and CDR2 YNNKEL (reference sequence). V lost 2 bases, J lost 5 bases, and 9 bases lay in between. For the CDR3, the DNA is TGTGCCAGCAGCCAACTCGACACTACCGGGGAGCTGTTTTTT. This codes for CASSQLDTTGELFF.

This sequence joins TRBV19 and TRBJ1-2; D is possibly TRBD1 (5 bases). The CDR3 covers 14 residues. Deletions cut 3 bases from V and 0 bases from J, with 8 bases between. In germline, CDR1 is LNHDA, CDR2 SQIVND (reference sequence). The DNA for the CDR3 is TGTGCCAGTAGTATGACAGTTTCTAACTATGGCTACACCTTC. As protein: CASSMTVSNYGYTF. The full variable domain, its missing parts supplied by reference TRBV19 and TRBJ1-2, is DGGITQSPKYLFRKEGQNVTLSCEQNLNHDAMYWYRQDPGQGLRLIYYSQIVNDFQKGDIAEGYSVSREKKESFPLTVTSAQKNPTAFYLCASSMTVSNYGYTFGSGTRLTVV.

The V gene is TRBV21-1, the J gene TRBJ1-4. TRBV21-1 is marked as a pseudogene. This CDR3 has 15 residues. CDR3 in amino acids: CASSPSKATNEKLFF. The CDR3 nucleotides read TGTGCCAGCAGCCCTTCGAAGGCAACTAATGAAAAACTGTTTTTT.

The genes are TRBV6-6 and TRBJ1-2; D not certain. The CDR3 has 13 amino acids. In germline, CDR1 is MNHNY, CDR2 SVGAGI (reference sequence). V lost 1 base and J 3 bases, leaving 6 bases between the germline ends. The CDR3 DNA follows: TGTGCCAGCAGTTACTTGGCAGACTATGGCTACACCTTC. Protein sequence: CASSYLADYGYTF.

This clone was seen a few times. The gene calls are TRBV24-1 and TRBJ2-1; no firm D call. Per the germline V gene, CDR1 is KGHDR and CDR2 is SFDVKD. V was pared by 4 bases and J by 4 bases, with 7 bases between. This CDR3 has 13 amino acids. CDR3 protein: CATSEQSYNEQFF. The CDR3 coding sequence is TGTGCCACCAGTGAGCAAAGTTACAATGAGCAGTTCTTC.

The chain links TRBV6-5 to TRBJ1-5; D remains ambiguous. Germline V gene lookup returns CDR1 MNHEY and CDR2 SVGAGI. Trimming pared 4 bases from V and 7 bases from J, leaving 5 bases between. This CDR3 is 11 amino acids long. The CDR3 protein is CASSSLQPQHF. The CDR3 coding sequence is TGTGCCAGCAGTTCTCTGCAGCCCCAGCATTTT.

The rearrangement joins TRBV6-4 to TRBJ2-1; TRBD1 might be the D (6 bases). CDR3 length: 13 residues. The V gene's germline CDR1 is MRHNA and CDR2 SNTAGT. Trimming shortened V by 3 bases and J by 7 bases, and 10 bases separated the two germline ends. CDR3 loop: CASSESGENEQFF. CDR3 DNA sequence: TGTGCCAGCAGTGAATCAGGGGAGAATGAGCAGTTCTTC.

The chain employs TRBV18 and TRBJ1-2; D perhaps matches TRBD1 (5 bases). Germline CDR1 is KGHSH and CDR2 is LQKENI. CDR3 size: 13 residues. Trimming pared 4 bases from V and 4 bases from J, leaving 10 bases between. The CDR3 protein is CASSLDSLYGYTF. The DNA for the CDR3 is TGTGCCAGCTCACTAGACAGCCTCTATGGCTACACCTTC.

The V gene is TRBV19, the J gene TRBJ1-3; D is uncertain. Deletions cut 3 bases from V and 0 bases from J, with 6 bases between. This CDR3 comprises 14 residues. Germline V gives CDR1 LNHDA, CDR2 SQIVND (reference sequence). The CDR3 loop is CASSIMYSGNTIYF. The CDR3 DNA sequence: TGTGCCAGTAGTATCATGTACTCTGGAAACACCATATATTTT.

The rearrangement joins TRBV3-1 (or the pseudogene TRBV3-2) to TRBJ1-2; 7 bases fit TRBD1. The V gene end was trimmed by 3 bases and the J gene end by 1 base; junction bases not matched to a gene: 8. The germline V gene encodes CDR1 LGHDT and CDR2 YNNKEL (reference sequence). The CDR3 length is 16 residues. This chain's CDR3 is CASSQTTTGYNYGYTF. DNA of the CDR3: TGTGCCAGCAGCCAGACGACGACAGGGTATAACTATGGCTACACCTTC.